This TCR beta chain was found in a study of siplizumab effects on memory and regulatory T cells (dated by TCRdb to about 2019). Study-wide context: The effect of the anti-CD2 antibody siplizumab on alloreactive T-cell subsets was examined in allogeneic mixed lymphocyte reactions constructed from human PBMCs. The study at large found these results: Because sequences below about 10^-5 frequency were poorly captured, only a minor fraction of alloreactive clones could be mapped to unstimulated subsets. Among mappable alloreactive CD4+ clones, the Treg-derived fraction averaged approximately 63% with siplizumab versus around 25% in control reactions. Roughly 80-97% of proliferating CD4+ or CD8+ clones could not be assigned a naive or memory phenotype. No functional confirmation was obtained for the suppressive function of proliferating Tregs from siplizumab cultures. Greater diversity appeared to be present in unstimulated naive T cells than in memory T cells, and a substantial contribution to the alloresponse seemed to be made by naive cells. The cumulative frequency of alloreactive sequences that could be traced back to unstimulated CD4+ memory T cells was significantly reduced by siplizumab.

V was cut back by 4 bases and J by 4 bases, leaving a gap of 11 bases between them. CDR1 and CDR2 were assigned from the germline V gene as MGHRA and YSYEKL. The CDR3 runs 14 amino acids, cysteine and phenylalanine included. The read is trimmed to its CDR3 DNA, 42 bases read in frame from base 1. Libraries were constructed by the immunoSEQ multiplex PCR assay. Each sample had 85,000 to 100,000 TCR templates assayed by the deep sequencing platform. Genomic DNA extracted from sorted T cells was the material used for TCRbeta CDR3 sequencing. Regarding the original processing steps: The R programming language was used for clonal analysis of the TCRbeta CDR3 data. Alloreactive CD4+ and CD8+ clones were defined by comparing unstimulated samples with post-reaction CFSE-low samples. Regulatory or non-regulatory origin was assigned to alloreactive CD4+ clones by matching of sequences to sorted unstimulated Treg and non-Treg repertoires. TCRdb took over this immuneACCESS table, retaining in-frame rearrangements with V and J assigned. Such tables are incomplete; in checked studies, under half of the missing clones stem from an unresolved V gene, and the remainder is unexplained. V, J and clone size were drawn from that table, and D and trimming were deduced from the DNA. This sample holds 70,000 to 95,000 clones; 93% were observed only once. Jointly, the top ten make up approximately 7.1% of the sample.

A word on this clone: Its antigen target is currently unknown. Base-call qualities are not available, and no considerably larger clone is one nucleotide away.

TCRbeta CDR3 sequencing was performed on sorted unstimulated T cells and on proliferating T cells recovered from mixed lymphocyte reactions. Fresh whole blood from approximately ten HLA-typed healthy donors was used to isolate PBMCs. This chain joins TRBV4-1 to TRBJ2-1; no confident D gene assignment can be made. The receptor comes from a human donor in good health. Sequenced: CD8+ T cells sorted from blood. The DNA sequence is TGCGCCAGCAGCCCCGAGAATCAGTACAATGAGCAGTTCTTC. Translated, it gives CASSPENQYNEQFF.